The TCR beta chain described here comes from a study of T cells after yellow fever vaccination (dated by TCRdb to about 2019). At the level of the whole study: Libraries from fractions with low cell numbers were prepared with the SMART-Seq v4 Ultra Low Input RNA kit. To follow T-cell clones before and after both primary and booster YFV17D yellow fever vaccination, bulk TCR alpha and beta repertoires underwent longitudinal sequencing. Two healthy male donors, one aged 18 to 30 and one aged 30 to 40 years, were included in the cohort. Blood samples were taken at several timepoints before and after primary and secondary immunization, and bulk PBMC replicates and cell subsets were isolated. What the authors observed across the whole study: Because the study included only a couple of donors, the extent to which the findings can be generalized is limited. A small fraction of clonotypes showed up in both the CD4 and CD8 compartments, probably as a result of convergent recombination. Because abundant contaminating clonotypes from the bulk population could be contained in FACS-sorted repertoires, computational filtering was required. Compared with the primary T-cell response, the secondary T-cell response was weaker but faster, peaking on day 5 rather than day 15. Most clones expanded after primary vaccination (almost 98% of CD4 and around 88% of CD8) were re-detected after the booster, suggesting that broad memory maintenance occurred.

TCRdb names Illumina NovaSeq 6000 as the instrument used. TCR cDNA was synthesized by 5'RACE template switching, through which a universal primer site and unique molecular identifiers were introduced. Priming of cDNA synthesis was performed from both the TCR alpha and TCR beta constant segments. Libraries were amplified in two PCR steps, with sample barcodes and sequencing adapters added in the second step. Sequencing of libraries was performed on Illumina HiSeq 2500 (2x100 bp) or NovaSeq (2x150 bp). In the authors' own workflow: MIGEC was used to demultiplex reads and collapse the reads into UMI consensus sequences, and MiXCR was used for V(D)J alignment. Vaccine-responding clonotypes were defined with edgeR using replicate PBMC samples, requiring FDR below 0.01 and a log2 fold change above 5 up to day 15. Each bulk clonotype was labeled CD4 or CD8 based on which sequenced repertoire, CD4 or CD8, contained the clonotype at higher abundance. TCRdb handled the public reads itself, with Q25 trimming in fastp and clone calling in MiXCR, and kept productive beta chains. Identical CDR3 protein sequences are pooled into one entry, listed with their most common genes and DNA. TCRdb assigned the V and J calls; the authors' analysis was not used. The sample yields 300,000 to 350,000 distinct CDR3 sequences; around 4.1% were counted once. The ten largest clones represent more than 20% of the sample.

Taken from cysteine to phenylalanine, the CDR3 has 13 residues. Kept here is only the CDR3 DNA, which spans 39 bases and is read in frame from base 1. After removal of 5 bases from V and 5 bases from J, the junction retains 5 bases not matched to a gene. The germline V gene yields SGHTA for CDR1 and FQGTGA for CDR2. This clonotype was picked up a small number of times. Its antigen is still unknown. No base quality information exists; no much larger clone differs at one position. The treatment or condition label here, explained by the study, means: live attenuated yellow fever vaccine strain. Two biological replicates of bulk PBMCs were collected at each blood-draw timepoint. PBMCs were isolated from peripheral blood using a standard Ficoll-Paque protocol. TriZol was used to extract RNA from bulk PBMCs, CD4 and CD8 fractions, and dextramer-positive and dextramer-negative fractions.

This receptor chain uses TRBV7-3 and TRBJ2-5, and TRBD2 matches 7 of the central bases. The TCR sequence derives from a man younger than 30 who received the YFV17D yellow fever vaccine. Specimen: PBMCs, collected 5 days after the yellow fever booster vaccination. CDR3 loop: CASSRGELETQYF. The nucleotide sequence is given as TGTGCCAGCAGCCGGGGGGAGTTGGAGACCCAGTACTTC.